The clone carrying this T cell receptor beta chain was picked up many times. What was amplified from RNA transcripts were TCR beta CDR3 regions. In the first-round RT-PCR of the TCR CDR3, the HTBI primer set was used. TCRdb re-derived calls from the multiplex PCR reads in MiXCR, one entry per CDR3 protein. The sample lists about 560,000 distinct CDR3 sequences; around a sixth were seen once. The data are from a study of T cells in Graves' hyperthyroidism and ophthalmopathy. Study context: Prior to any treatment, at the point of initial diagnosis, peripheral blood was collected.

Calling Graves' hyperthyroidism stable meant ophthalmopathy did not progress within 18 months. It was approximately 9.7 ml of fresh peripheral blood that supplied the PBMCs. This CDR3 comprises 14 residues. Trimming shortened V by 1 base and J by 0 bases, and 8 bases separated the two germline ends. CDR1 DFQATT and CDR2 SNEGSKA come from the germline V gene (reference sequence). Sequenced input: blood. This receptor was identified in a woman aged 25 to 45 with Graves' hyperthyroidism. This chain uses TRBV20-1 with TRBJ2-3, with D unclear. The CDR3 nucleotides are TGCAGTGCTAGAGTTTACGGGAGCACAGATACGCAGTATTTT. The encoded protein is CSARVYGSTDTQYF.